The rows below give T cell receptor beta chains drawn from one sample of a study of CD4 and CD8 cells across lung adenocarcinoma regions. MiXCR was run by TCRdb on the PCR reads, yielding one entry per CDR3 protein. The sample includes over 3,500 distinct CDR3 sequences, almost 65% of them seen just once. The sequencing input was CD8+ T cells from the margin of a lung tumor. The origin of the receptors is a female donor with lung adenocarcinoma. The CD4 and CD8 labels of this study may be unreliable. CDR3s include the opening cysteine and the closing phenylalanine or tryptophan. The order of the fields is V gene, J gene, CDR3 protein.

TRBV6-5,TRBJ2-1,CASSYRSGVSPLHNEQFF
TRBV7-2,TRBJ2-1,CASSNDRGRTYNEQFF
TRBV7-2,TRBJ2-1,CASSSPRWGNEQFF
TRBV6-1,TRBJ1-6,CASSEAGTGSSNSPLHF
TRBV6-4,TRBJ2-5,CASGASAGGDSETQYF
TRBV6-5,TRBJ1-2,CASSYRGENGYTF
TRBV6-1,TRBJ2-3,CASSRAGGIDTQYF
TRBV6-1,TRBJ2-1,CASRSGRAYNEQFF
TRBV6-5,-,CASSSRTSGGGETQYF
TRBV10-3,TRBJ2-1,CALDGGYSYNEQFF
TRBV6-4,TRBJ2-3,CASSMTSGVSTDTQYF
TRBV7-2,-,CASSLSGTGPAEQYF
TRBV6-5,TRBJ1-1,CASSILTGREAFF
TRBV12-3/TRBV12-4,-,CASSFYGAPSDEQYF
TRBV6-1,TRBJ2-2,CASDRTRTNTGELFF
TRBV10-1,TRBJ1-1,CASSESSGGTEAFF
TRBV6-5,TRBJ2-5,CASSYLGLAGGRETQYF
TRBV24-1,TRBJ2-3,CATSDPRQGALPDTQYF
TRBV6-1,TRBJ1-2,CASSEYKQGNYGYTF
TRBV6-4,TRBJ2-3,CASSETSGGTDTQYF
TRBV11-3,TRBJ2-1,CASSPQLGNEQFF
TRBV6-1,-,CASSRQGGVYEQYF